The clone carrying this TCR beta chain has just a few counts. What it recognizes is unknown. This sample is drawn from a study of blood T cells in healthy people across ages. Study conclusions and caveats: Per-million-T-cell TCR beta diversity fell roughly linearly with age. Comparison with aged donors showed that long-lived donors had more naive CD4+ cells and higher diversity. Any changes in expanded clonotypes were possibly confounded, as donor CMV status remained unknown.

Next came a second PCR, run for roughly 6 to 11 cycles, which used a sample-barcoded 5' primer along with a J-beta primer mix. The template-switch adaptor, which had 12 random nucleotides, put a tag on each cDNA molecule. TCRdb passed the 5' RACE reads through MiXCR, listing each CDR3 protein once. The repertoire holds around 1.7 million distinct CDR3 sequences, with 28% as singletons. Germline V gene data show CDR1 as KGHSH and CDR2 as LQKENI. This CDR3 region has 15 residues. V dropped 6 bases and J dropped 7; count of bases not matched to a gene: 12. The chain joins TRBV18 to TRBJ2-7, with TRBD2 matching 10 bases. This clonotype was sampled from a woman in her twenties or thirties in good health. Sequenced input: blood. CDR3 residues: CASSPRGTSDGEQYF. CDR3 bases: TGTGCCAGCTCCCCTAGGGGGACTAGCGACGGTGAGCAGTACTTC.